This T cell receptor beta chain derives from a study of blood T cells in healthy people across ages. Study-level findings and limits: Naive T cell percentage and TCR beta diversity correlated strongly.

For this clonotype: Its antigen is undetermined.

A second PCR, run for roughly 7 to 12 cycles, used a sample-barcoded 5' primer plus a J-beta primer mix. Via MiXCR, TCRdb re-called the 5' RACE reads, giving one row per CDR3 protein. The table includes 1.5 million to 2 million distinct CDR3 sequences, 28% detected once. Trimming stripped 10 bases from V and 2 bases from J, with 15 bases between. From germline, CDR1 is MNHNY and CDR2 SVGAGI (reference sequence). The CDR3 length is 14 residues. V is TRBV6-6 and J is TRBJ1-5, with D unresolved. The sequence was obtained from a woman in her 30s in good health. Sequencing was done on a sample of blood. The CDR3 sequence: CATRDGSGNQPQHF. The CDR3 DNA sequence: TGTGCCACCCGGGATGGGTCCGGCAATCAGCCCCAGCATTTT.